This passage covers 8 T cell receptor beta chains from one sample sequenced in a study of response to subunit inactivated influenza vaccine. Each CDR3 protein is one row after TCRdb ran MiXCR on the RT-PCR reads. The data hold 540,000 or so distinct CDR3 sequences, with 13% observed a single time. Sequencing was performed on PBMCs from blood, taken 45 days after vaccination. The receptors here all came from a middle-aged man who received an inactivated influenza vaccine.

In this sample, this clonotype turned up many times. The junction differs from germline at one of its ends, possibly a read error. CDR3 in DNA: TGTGCCATCACCCCTAGTGCAGGGAACAATGAAGCTTTCTTT. Its protein is CAITPSAGNNEAFF. The chain joins TRBV10-3 to TRBJ1-1, with D perhaps TRBD1 (5 bases). Looked up from germline, CDR1 is ENHRY and CDR2 is SYGVKD. The CDR3 covers 14 residues.

This clonotype was found many times. The J gene is TRBJ2-3, the V gene TRBV5-1, with no clear D. CDR1 and CDR2 from the germline V gene are SGHRS and YFSETQ. With 0 bases removed from V and 4 bases from J, the gap between germline ends came to 9 bases. The CDR3 sequence is 14 residues long. The CDR3 DNA follows: TGCGCCAGCAGCTTGGGGGCGCATTCAGATACGCAGTATTTT. Encoded protein: CASSLGAHSDTQYF.

The chain uses TRBV10-3 and TRBJ1-1, with 7 positions matching TRBD1. J gave up 4 bases and V 6 bases, and 8 bases lay outside the gene matches. This CDR3 has 14 residues. CDR1 ENHRY and CDR2 SYGVKD come from the germline V gene. The CDR3 bases are TGTGCCATCAGCCGACAGGGCCGTAGCACTGAAGCTTTCTTT. It encodes CAISRQGRSTEAFF.

This clonotype was observed a handful of times. CDR3 DNA sequence: TGTGCCAGCAGTTTAACACCGGGACAGGGGAACTATGGCTACACCTTC. Protein: CASSLTPGQGNYGYTF. This rearrangement joins TRBV7-9 to TRBJ1-2, with TRBD1 identical over 10 bases. Germline CDR1 and CDR2: SEHNR and FQNEAQ (reference sequence). V shed 6 bases and J 2 bases; nucleotides not matched to a gene: 9. This CDR3 has 16 residues.

This sequence joins TRBV4-2 and TRBJ1-1; D possibly corresponds to TRBD1 (5 bases). The germline V gene has CDR1 LGHNA and CDR2 YNFKEQ. The CDR3 runs to 15 residues. The V end lost 0 bases, the J end lost 1 base, and 9 bases lay between the germline ends. As DNA, the CDR3 is TGTGCCAGCAGCCAAGAACCCGGACAGAACACTGAAGCTTTCTTT. Residues: CASSQEPGQNTEAFF.

The J gene is TRBJ1-6, the V gene TRBV27; D is unresolved. Germline values: CDR1 MNHEY, CDR2 SMNVEV (reference sequence). V was shortened by 2 bases and J by 10 bases, with 15 bases between the two germline ends. CDR3 length: 15 amino acids. CDR3 nucleotide sequence: TGTGCCAGCAGTTTAGGATCCACTTTAAAGTCACCCCTCCACTTT. This gives the protein CASSLGSTLKSPLHF.

This clonotype was observed many times. The chain recombines TRBV24-1 with TRBJ2-3, with TRBD2 identical over 9 bases. V trimming: 5 bases; J trimming: 2 bases; junction bases outside the gene matches: 7. There are 16 residues in the CDR3. The germline V gene has CDR1 KGHDR and CDR2 SFDVKD. The CDR3 region is CATSAKLAGSTDTQYF. CDR3 DNA: TGTGCCACCAGTGCAAAACTAGCGGGCTCCACAGATACGCAGTATTTT.

The chain employs TRBV25-1 and TRBJ2-1; D ambiguous. V was cut by 6 bases and J by 6 bases, with 12 bases left in between. Germline loops: CDR1 MGHDK, CDR2 SYGVNS. The CDR3 has 13 amino acids. The CDR3 spells CASRRTGPNEQFF. As DNA, the CDR3 is TGTGCCAGCAGACGCACGGGCCCCAATGAGCAGTTCTTC.